These 4 T cell receptor beta chains share one sample of origin, sequenced in a study of OX40 agonist ivuxolimab in advanced cancers. Library construction relied on the immunoSEQ multiplex PCR assay. This immuneACCESS table, as held by TCRdb, lists in-frame sequences with V and J called but not all clones. Of the missing ones, under half trace to an unresolved V gene in checked studies; the others have no known cause. In this sample the table shows roughly 70,000 clones, roughly 85% of which occur a single time. Clones ranked in the top ten supply less than 7.5% of the sample. Sequenced material: CD4+ or CD8+ T cells sorted from blood, taken in a trial of the OX40 agonist ivuxolimab. These receptors were collected from an adult with an advanced solid tumor such as melanoma, head and neck, liver or kidney cancer.

The genes are TRBV2 and TRBJ2-7; maybe TRBD2 (6 bases). In germline, CDR1 is SNHLY, CDR2 FYNNEI. The germline V and J ends were trimmed by 6 bases and 7 bases, with 7 bases remaining between them. The CDR3 spans 10 residues. This CDR3 reads CASRGGEQYF. In DNA form, the CDR3 reads TGTGCCAGCAGGGGGGGAGAGCAGTACTTC.

This clone was observed a single time. The chain uses TRBV5-5 and TRBJ2-1, with TRBD1 matching over 10 bases. V shed 4 bases and J 1 base; nucleotides not matched to a gene: 5. This CDR3 has 16 residues. Germline CDR1 and CDR2: SGHKS and YYEKEE (reference sequence). In nucleotides, the CDR3 is TGTGCCAGCAGCCCCTGGACAGGGGGGTCCTACAATGAGCAGTTCTTC. Translated, it gives CASSPWTGGSYNEQFF.

A few counts support this clone. The chain recombines TRBV27 with TRBJ2-7; TRBD2 matches at 7 bases. CDR1 is MNHEY and CDR2 is SMNVEV in the germline V gene (reference sequence). CDR3 length: 15 residues. With V trimmed by 6 bases and J by 3 bases, 11 bases remained unmatched. The CDR3 DNA is TGTGCCAGCAGCCTCCGGTCTAGCGGCCACTACGAGCAGTACTTC. Translation gives CASSLRSSGHYEQYF.

The rearrangement joins TRBV9 to TRBJ2-5; D is possibly TRBD2 (6 bases). The J call could be wrong; TRBJ2-7 is a better fit for the DNA end. In germline, CDR1 is SGDLS, CDR2 YYNGEE. CDR3 length: 14 residues. CDR3 bases: TGTGCCAGCAGCCCGGCGGGGAGCTCCTACGAGCAGTACTTC. Encoded protein: CASSPAGSSYEQYF.